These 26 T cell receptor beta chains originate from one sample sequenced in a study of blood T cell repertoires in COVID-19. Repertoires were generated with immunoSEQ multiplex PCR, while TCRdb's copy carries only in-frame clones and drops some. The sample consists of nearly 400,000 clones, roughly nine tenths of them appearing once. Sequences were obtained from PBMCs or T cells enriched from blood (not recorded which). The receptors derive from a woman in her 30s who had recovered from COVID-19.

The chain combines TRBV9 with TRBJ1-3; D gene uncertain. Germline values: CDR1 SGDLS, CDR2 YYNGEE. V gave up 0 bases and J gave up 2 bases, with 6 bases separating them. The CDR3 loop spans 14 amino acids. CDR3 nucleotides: TGTGCCAGCAGCGTAGACGGGACTGGAAACACCATATATTTT. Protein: CASSVDGTGNTIYF.

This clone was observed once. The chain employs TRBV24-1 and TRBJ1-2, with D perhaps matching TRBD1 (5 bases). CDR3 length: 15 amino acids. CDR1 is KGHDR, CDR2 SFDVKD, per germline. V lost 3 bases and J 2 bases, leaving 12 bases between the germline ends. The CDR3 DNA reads TGTGCCACCAGTGATCGGGACGGACTAAACTATGGCTACACCTTC. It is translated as CATSDRDGLNYGYTF.

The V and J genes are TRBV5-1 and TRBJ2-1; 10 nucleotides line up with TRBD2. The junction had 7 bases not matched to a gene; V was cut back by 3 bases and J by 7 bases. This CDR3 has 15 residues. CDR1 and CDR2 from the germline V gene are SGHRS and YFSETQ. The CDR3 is CASSSLAGVGNEQFF. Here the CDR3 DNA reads TGCGCCAGCAGCTCTCTAGCGGGAGTCGGGAATGAGCAGTTCTTC.

The CDR3 DNA reads as TGCAGCTCCAAGGACGGGAACTCCTACGAGCAGTACTTC. This codes for CSSKDGNSYEQYF. V and J are TRBV29-1 and TRBJ2-7, with a tentative D call TRBD2 (5 bases). V was trimmed by 8 bases and J by 0 bases, leaving 14 bases between them. The CDR3 contains 13 residues. Germline V lookup: CDR1 SQVTM, CDR2 ANQGSEA.

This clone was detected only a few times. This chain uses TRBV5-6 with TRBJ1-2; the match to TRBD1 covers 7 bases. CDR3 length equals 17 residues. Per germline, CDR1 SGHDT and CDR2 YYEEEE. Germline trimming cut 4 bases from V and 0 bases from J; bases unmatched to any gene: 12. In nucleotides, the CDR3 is TGTGCCAGCAGCCCGAGTCCCGTGGACAGGACTAACTATGGCTACACCTTC. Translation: CASSPSPVDRTNYGYTF.

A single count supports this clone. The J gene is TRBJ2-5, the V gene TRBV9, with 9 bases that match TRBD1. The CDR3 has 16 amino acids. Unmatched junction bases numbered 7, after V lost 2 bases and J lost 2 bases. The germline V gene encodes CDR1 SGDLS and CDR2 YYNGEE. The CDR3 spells CASSVAGTGWQETQYF. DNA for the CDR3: TGTGCCAGCAGCGTCGCCGGGACAGGGTGGCAAGAGACCCAGTACTTC. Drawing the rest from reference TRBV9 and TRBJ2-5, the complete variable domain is DSGVTQTPKHLITATGQRVTLRCSPRSGDLSVYWYQQSLDQGLQFLIQYYNGEERAKGNILERFSAQQFPDLHSELNLSSLELGDSALYFCASSVAGTGWQETQYFGPGTRLLVL.

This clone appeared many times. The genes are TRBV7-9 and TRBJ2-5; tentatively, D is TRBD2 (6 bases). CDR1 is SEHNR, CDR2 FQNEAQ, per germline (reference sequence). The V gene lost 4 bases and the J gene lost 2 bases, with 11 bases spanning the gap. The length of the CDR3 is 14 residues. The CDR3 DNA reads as TGTGCCAGCAGCTCCATGGGGGGTCAAGAGACCCAGTACTTC. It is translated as CASSSMGGQETQYF.

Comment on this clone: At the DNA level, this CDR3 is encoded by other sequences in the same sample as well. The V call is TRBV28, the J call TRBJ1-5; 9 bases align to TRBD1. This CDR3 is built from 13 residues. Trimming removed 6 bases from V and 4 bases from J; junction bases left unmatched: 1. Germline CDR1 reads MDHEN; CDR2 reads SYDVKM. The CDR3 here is CASRGTGNQPQHF. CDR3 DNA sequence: TGTGCCAGCAGGGGGACAGGGAATCAGCCCCAGCATTTT.

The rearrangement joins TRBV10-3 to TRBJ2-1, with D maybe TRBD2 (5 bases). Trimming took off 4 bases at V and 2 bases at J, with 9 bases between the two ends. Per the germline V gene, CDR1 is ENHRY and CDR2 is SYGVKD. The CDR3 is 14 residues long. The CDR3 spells CAISGPGTYNEQFF. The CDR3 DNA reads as TGTGCCATCAGTGGCCCGGGGACCTACAATGAGCAGTTCTTC.

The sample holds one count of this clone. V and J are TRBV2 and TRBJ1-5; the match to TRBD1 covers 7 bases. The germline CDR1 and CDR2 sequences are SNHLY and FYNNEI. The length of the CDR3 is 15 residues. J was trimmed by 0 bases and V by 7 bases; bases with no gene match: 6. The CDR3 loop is CASMLTGDSNQPQHF. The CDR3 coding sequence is TGTGCCAGCATGCTAACAGGGGATAGCAATCAGCCCCAGCATTTT.

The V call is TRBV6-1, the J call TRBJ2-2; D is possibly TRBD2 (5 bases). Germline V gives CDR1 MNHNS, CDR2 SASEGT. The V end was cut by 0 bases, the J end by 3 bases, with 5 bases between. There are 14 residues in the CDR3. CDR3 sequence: CASSEAGDTGELFF. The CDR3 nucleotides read TGTGCCAGCAGTGAAGCCGGGGACACCGGGGAGCTGTTTTTT.

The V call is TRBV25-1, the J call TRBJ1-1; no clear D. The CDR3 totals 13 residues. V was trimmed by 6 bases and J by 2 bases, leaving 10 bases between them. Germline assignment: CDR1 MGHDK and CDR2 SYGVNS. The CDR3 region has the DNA TGTGCCAGCAGCCAGACACCTAACACTGAAGCTTTCTTT. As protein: CASSQTPNTEAFF. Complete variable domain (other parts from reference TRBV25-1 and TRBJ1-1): EADIYQTPRYLVIGTGKKITLECSQTMGHDKMYWYQQDPGMELHLIHYSYGVNSTEKGDLSSESTVSRIRTEHFPLTLESARPSHTSQYLCASSQTPNTEAFFGQGTRLTVV.

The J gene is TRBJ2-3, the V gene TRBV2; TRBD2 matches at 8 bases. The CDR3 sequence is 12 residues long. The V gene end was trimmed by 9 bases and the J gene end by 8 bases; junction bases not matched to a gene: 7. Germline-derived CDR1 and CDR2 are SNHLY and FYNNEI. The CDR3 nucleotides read TGTGCCAGTCAGATCGGGGGGGGTACGCAGTATTTT. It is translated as CASQIGGGTQYF. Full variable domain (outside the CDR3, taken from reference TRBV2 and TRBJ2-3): EPEVTQTPSHQVTQMGQEVILRCVPISNHLYFYWYRQILGQKVEFLVSFYNNEISEKSEIFDDQFSVERPDGSNFTLKIRSTKLEDSAMYFCASQIGGGTQYFGPGTRLTVL.

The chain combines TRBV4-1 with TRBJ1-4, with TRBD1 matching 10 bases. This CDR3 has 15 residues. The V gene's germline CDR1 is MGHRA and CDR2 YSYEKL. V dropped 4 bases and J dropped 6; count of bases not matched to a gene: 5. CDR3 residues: CASSPGDRGYEKLFF. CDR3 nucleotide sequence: TGCGCCAGCAGCCCCGGGGACAGGGGATATGAAAAACTGTTTTTT.

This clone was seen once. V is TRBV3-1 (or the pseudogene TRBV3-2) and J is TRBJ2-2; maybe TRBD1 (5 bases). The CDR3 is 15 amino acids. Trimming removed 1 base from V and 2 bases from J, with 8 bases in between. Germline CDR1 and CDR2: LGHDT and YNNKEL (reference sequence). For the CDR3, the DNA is TGTGCCAGCAGCCAAGCAGGGCCCAACACCGGGGAGCTGTTTTTT. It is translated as CASSQAGPNTGELFF.

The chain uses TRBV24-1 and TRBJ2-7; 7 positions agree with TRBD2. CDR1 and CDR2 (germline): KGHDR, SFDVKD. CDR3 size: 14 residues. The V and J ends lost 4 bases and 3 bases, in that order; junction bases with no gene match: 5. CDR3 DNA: TGTGCCACCAGTGACCGGACTAGTCTCTACGAGCAGTACTTC. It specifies CATSDRTSLYEQYF.

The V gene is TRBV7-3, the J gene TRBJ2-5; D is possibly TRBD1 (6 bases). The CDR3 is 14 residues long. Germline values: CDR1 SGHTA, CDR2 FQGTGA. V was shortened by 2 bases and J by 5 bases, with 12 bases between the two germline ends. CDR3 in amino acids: CASSLLGRGETQYF. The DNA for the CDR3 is TGTGCCAGCAGCTTATTGGGTAGGGGGGAGACCCAGTACTTC.

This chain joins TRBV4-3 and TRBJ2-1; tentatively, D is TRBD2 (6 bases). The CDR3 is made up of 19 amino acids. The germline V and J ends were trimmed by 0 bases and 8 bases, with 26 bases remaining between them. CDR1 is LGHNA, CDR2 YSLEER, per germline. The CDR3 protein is CASSQDWLGDLPAIYEQFF. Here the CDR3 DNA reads TGCGCCAGCAGCCAAGATTGGCTGGGGGACTTGCCGGCCATTTATGAGCAGTTCTTC.

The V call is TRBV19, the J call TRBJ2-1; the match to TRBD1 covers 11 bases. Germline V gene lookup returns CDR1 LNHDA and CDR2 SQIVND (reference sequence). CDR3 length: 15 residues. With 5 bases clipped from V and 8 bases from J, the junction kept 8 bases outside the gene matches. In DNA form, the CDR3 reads TGTGCCAGTAGTCCCCGGGACAGGGGGTTGGATGAGCAGTTCTTC. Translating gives CASSPRDRGLDEQFF.

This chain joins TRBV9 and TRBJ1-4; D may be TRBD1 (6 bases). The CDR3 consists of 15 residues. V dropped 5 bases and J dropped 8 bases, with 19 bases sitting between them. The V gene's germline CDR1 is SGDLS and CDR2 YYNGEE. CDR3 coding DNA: TGTGCCAGCAGTCGTAGGGGGGGCCTAGAAGAAAAACTGTTTTTT. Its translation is CASSRRGGLEEKLFF.

CDR3 sequence: CASSLSGTGGYEQYF. The CDR3 DNA reads as TGTGCCAGCAGTTTATCTGGGACAGGAGGCTACGAGCAGTACTTC. The chain links TRBV27 to TRBJ2-7, with TRBD1 identical over 8 bases. This CDR3 spans 15 amino acids. V gave up 0 bases and J gave up 3 bases; unmatched junction bases: 4. The germline CDR1 and CDR2 sequences are MNHEY and SMNVEV (reference sequence).

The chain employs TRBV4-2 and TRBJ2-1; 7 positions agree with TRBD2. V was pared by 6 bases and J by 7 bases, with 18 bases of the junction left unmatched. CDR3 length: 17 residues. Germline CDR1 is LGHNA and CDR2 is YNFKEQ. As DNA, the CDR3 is TGTGCCAGCAGTCCCAGACTAGCCCCCGTCGGGCGGAATGAGCAGTTCTTC. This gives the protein CASSPRLAPVGRNEQFF.

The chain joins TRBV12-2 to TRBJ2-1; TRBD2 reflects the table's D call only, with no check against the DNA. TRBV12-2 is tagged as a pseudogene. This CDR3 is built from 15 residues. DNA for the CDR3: TGTGCAAGTCGCTTAGCGCGGGACTCCTACAATGAGCAGTTCTTC. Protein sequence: CASRLARDSYNEQFF.

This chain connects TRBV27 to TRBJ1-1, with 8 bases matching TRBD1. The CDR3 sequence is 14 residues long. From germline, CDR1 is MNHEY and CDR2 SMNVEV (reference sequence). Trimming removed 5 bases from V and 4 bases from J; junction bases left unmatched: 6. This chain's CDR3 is CASSRRTGGTEAFF. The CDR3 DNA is TGTGCCAGCAGTCGACGAACAGGGGGCACTGAAGCTTTCTTT.

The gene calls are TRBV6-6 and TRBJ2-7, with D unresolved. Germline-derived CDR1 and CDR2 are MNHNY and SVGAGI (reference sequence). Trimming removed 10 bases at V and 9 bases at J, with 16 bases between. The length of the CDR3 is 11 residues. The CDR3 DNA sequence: TGTGCCACCCAGCAGATAGCAAGGCAGTACTTC. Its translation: CATQQIARQYF.

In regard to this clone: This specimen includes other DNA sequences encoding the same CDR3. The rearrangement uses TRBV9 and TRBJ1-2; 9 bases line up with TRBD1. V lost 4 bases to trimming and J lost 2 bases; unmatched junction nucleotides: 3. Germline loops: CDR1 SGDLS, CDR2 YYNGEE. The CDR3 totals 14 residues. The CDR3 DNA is TGTGCCAGCAGCCCAGGACAGGGGAACTATGGCTACACCTTC. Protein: CASSPGQGNYGYTF.